The 5 T cell receptor beta chains below come from one sample, sequenced in a study of blood T cell repertoires in COVID-19. Clones were sequenced by immunoSEQ multiplex PCR, and TCRdb holds only the in-frame ones, with some missing. The sample yields over 85,000 clones, about 85% seen once. The sample was peripheral blood. These receptors all come from a male donor with acute or convalescent COVID-19.

The chain combines TRBV3-1 (or the pseudogene TRBV3-2) with TRBJ1-2, with unresolved D. The CDR3 consists of 12 residues. Between the trimmed V and J ends, which lost 1 base and 4 bases, there was a span of 4 bases. The germline gives CDR1 LGHDT, CDR2 YNNKEL (reference sequence). This CDR3 reads CASSQVSYGYTF. The DNA for the CDR3 is TGTGCCAGCAGCCAAGTGAGCTATGGCTACACCTTC.

The rearrangement joins TRBV7-9 to TRBJ1-4; D might be TRBD1 (5 bases). CDR1 is SEHNR, CDR2 FQNEAQ, per germline (reference sequence). The CDR3 length is 14 residues. Trimming stripped 2 bases from V and 9 bases from J, with 13 bases between. CDR3 coding DNA: TGTGCCAGCAGCTTATTACAGGCCGATAAAAAACTGTTTTTT. It specifies CASSLLQADKKLFF.

This clone was observed a handful of times. The V gene is TRBV6-5, the J gene TRBJ1-1, with D uncertain. Trimming removed 2 bases from V and 3 bases from J, with 13 bases in between. Germline V lookup: CDR1 MNHEY, CDR2 SVGAGI. The CDR3 extends over 15 amino acids. The CDR3 loop reads CASSYGSIQDTEAFF. DNA for the CDR3: TGTGCCAGCAGTTACGGTAGTATCCAGGACACTGAAGCTTTCTTT.

The CDR3 loop is CASRLAGGLDEQFF. The CDR3 region has the DNA TGTGCCAGCAGACTAGCGGGGGGGCTAGATGAGCAGTTCTTC. The chain recombines TRBV6-4 with TRBJ2-1; 13 bases line up with TRBD2. Germline V gives CDR1 MRHNA, CDR2 SNTAGT. This CDR3 is 14 amino acids long. Unmatched junction bases numbered 4, after V lost 6 bases and J lost 8 bases.

The chain recombines TRBV6-2 or TRBV6-3 with TRBJ2-5; the match to TRBD2 covers 8 bases. This CDR3 spans 14 amino acids. Trimming removed 6 bases from V and 5 bases from J; junction bases left unmatched: 8. Germline CDR1 reads MNHEY; CDR2 reads SVGEGT. CDR3 in DNA: TGTGCCAGCAGCCGGGGGGGGGCAGTCGAGACCCAGTACTTC. The encoded protein is CASSRGGAVETQYF.